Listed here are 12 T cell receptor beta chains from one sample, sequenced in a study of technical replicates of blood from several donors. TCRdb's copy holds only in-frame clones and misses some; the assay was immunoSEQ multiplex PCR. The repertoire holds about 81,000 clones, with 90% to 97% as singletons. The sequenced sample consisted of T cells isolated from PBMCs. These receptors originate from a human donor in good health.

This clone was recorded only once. The CDR3 region is CASSLYLGGRSDTQYF. In nucleotides, the CDR3 is TGCGCCAGCAGCTTGTATCTTGGCGGGAGATCAGATACGCAGTATTTT. The chain recombines TRBV5-1 with TRBJ2-3; 7 bases are shared with TRBD2. V lost 1 base, J lost 4 bases, and 9 bases stayed unmatched. Looked up from germline, CDR1 is SGHRS and CDR2 is YFSETQ. The length of the CDR3 is 16 residues.

The CDR3, as DNA: TGTGCCAGCAGCTTAATCCGACTACTGAAGTACAATGAGCAGTTCTTC. Translating gives CASSLIRLLKYNEQFF. The genes are TRBV11-2 and TRBJ2-1; TRBD2 might be the D (5 bases). The length of the CDR3 is 16 residues. Germline CDR1 reads SGHAT; CDR2 reads FQNNGV. Trimming took off 2 bases at V and 4 bases at J, with 15 bases between the two ends.

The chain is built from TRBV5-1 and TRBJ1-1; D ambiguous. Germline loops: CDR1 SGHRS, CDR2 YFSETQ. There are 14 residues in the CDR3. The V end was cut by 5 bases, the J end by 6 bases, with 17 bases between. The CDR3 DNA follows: TGCGCCAGCAGGACACACCCGAGCGGGCCTGAAGCTTTCTTT. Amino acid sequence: CASRTHPSGPEAFF.

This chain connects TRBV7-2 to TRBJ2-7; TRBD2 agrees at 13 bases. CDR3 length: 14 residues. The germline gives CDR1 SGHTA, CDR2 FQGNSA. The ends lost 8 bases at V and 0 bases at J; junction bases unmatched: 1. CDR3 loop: CASGTSGNSYEQYF. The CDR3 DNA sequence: TGTGCCAGCGGGACTAGCGGGAACTCCTACGAGCAGTACTTC.

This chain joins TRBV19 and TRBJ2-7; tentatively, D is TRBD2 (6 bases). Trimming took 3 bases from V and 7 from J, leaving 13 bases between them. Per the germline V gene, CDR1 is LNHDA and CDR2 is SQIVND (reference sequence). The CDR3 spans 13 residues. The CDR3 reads CASSIRAAGEQYF. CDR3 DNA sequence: TGTGCCAGTAGTATCCGGGCCGCGGGAGAGCAGTACTTC.

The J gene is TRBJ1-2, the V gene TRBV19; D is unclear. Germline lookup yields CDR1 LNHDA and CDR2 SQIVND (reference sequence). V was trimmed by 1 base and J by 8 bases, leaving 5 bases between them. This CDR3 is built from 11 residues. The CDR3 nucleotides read TGTGCCAGTAGTATAGCCCTGGGCTACACCTTC. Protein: CASSIALGYTF.

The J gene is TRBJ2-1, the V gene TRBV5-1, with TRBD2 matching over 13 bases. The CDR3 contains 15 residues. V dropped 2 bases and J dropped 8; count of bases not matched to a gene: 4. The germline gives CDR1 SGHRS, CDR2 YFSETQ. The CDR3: CASSFRTSGSYEQFF. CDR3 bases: TGCGCCAGCAGCTTCAGGACTAGCGGGAGCTATGAGCAGTTCTTC. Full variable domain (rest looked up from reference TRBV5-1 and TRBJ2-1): KAGVTQTPRYLIKTRGQQVTLSCSPISGHRSVSWYQQTPGQGLQFLFEYFSETQRNKGNFPGRFSGRQFSNSRSEMNVSTLELGDSALYLCASSFRTSGSYEQFFGPGTRLTVL.

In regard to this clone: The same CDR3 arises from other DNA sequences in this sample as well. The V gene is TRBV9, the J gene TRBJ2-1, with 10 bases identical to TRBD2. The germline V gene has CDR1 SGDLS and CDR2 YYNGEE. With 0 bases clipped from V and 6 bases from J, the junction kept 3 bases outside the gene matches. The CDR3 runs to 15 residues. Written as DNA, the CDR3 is TGTGCCAGCAGCGTAGGAGCGGGAGGGCCCAATGAGCAGTTCTTC. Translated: CASSVGAGGPNEQFF. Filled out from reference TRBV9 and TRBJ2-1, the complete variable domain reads DSGVTQTPKHLITATGQRVTLRCSPRSGDLSVYWYQQSLDQGLQFLIQYYNGEERAKGNILERFSAQQFPDLHSELNLSSLELGDSALYFCASSVGAGGPNEQFFGPGTRLTVL.

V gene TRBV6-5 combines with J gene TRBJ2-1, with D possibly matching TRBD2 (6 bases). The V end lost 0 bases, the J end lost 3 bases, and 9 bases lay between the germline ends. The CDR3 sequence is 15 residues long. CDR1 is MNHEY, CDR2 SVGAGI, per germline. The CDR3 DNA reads TGTGCCAGCAGTTACTCGGGGAGGTTCTACAATGAGCAGTTCTTC. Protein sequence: CASSYSGRFYNEQFF.

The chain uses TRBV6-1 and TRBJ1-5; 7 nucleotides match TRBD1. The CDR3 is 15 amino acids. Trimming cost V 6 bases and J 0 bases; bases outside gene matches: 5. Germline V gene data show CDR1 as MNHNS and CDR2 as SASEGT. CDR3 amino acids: CASSSGTDSNQPQHF. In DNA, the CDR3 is TGTGCCAGCAGCTCGGGGACAGATAGCAATCAGCCCCAGCATTTT.

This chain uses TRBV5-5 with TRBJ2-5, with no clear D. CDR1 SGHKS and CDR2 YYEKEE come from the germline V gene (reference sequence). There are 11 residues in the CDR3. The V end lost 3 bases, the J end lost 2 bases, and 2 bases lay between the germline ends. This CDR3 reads CASSSQETQYF. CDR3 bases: TGTGCCAGCAGCTCGCAAGAGACCCAGTACTTC. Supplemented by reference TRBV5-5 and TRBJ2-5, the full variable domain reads DAGVTQSPTHLIKTRGQQVTLRCSPISGHKSVSWYQQVLGQGPQFIFQYYEKEERGRGNFPDRFSARQFPNYSSELNVNALLLGDSALYLCASSSQETQYFGPGTRLLVL.

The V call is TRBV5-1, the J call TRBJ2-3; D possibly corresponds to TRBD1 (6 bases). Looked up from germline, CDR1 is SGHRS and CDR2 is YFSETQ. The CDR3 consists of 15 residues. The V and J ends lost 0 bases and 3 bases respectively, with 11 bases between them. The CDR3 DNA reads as TGCGCCAGCAGCTTGGTACCGGGACAAACAGATACGCAGTATTTT. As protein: CASSLVPGQTDTQYF.